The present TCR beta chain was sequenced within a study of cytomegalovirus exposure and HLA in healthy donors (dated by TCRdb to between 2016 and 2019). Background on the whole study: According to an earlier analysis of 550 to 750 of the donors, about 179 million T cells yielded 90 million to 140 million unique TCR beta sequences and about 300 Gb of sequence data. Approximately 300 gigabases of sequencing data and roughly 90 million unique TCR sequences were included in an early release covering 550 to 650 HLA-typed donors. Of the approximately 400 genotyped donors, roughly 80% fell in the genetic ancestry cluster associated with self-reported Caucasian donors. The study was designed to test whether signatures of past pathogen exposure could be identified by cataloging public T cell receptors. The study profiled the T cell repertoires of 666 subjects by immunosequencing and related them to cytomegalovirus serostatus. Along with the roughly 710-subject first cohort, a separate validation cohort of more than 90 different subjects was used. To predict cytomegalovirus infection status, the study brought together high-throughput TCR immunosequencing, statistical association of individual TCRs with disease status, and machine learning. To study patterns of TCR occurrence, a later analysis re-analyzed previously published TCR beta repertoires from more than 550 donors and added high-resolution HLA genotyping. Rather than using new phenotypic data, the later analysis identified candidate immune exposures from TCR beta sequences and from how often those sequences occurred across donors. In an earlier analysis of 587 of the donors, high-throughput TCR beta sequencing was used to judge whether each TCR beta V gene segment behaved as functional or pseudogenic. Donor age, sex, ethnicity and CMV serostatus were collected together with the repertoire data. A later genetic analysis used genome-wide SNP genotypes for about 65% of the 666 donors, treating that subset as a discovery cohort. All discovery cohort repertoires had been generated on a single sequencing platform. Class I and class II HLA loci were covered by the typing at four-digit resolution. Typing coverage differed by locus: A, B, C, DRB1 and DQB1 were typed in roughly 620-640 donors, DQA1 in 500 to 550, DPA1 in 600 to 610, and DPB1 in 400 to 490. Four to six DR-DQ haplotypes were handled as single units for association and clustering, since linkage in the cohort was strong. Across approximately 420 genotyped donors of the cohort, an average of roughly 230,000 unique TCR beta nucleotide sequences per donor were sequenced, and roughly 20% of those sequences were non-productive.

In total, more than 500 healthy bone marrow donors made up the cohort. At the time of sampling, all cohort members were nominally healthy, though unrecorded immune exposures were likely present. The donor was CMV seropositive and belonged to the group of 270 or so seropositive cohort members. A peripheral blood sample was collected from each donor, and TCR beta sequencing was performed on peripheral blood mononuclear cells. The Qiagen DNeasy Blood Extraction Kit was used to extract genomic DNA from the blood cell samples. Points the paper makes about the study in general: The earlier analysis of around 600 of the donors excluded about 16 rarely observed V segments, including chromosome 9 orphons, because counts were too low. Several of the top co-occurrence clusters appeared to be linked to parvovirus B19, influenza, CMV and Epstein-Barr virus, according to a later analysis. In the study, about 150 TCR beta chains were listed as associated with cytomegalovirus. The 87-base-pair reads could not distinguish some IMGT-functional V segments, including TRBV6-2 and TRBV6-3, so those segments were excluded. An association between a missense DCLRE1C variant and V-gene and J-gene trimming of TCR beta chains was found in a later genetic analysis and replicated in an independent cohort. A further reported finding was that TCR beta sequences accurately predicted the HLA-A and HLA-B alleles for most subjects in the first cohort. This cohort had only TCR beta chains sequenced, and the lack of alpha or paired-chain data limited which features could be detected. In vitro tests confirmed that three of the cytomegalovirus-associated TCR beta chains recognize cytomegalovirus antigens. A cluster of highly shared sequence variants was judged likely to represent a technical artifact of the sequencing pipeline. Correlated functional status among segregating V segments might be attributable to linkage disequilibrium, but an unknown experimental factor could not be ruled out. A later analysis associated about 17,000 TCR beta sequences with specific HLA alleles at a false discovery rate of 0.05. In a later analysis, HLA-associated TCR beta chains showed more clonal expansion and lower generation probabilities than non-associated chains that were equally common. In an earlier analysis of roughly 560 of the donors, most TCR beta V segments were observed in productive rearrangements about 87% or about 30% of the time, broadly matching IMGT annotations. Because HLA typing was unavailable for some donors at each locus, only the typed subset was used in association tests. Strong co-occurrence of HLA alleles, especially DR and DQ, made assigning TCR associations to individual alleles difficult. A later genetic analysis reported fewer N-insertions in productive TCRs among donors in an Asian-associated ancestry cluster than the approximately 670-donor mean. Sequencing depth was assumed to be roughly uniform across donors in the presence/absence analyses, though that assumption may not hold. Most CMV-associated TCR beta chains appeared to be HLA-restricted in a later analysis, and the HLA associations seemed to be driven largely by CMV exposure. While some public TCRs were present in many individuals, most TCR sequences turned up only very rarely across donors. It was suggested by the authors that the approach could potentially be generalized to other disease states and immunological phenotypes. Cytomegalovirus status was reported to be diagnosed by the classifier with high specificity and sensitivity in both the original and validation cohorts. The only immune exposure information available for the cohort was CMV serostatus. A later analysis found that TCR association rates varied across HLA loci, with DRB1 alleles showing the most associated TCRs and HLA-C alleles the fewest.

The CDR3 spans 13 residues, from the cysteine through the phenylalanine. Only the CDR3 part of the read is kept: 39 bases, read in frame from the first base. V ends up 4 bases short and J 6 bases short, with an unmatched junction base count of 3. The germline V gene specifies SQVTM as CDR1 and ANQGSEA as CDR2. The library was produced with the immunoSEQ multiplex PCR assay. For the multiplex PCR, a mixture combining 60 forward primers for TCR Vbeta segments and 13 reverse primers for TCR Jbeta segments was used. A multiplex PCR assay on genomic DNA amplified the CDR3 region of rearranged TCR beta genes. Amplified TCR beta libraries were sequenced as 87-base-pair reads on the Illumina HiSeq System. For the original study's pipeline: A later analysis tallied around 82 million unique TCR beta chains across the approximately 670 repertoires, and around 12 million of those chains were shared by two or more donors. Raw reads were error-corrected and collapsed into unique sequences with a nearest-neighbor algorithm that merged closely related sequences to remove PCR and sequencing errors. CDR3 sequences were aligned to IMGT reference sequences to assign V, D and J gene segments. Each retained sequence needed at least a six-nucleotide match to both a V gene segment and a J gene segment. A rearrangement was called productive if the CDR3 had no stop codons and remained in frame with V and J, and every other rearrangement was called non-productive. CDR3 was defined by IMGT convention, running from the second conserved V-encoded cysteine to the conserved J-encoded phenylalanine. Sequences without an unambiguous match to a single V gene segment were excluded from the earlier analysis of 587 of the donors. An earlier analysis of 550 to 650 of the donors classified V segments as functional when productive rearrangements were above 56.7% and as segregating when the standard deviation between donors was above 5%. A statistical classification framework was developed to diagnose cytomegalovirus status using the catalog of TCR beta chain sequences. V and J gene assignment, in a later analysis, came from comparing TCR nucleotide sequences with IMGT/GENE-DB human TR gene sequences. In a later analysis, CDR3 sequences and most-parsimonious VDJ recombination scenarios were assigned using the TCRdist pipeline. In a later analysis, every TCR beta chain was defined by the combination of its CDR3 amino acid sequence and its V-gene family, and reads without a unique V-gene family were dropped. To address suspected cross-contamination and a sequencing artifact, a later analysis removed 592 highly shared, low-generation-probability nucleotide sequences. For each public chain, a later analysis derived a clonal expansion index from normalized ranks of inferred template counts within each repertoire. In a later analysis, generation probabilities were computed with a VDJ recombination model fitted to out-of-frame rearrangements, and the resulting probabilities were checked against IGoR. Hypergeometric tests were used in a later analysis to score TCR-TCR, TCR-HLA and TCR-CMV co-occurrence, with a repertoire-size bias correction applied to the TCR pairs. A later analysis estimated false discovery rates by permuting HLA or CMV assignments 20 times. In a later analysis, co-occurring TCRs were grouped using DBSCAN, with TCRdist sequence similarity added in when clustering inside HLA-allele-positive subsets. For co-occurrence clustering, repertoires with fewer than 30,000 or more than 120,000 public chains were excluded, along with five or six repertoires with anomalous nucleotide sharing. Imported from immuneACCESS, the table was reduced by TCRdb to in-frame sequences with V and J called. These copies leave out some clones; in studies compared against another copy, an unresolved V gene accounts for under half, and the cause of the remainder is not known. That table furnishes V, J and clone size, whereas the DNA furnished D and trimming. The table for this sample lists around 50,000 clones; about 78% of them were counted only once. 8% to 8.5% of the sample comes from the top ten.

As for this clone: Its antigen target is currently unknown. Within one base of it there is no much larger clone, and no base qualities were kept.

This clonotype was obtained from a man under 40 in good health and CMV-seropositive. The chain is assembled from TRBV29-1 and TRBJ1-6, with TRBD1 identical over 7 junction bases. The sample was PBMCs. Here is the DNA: TGCAGCGTTGGGGACAGTACTAATTCACCCCTCCACTTT. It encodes CSVGDSTNSPLHF.